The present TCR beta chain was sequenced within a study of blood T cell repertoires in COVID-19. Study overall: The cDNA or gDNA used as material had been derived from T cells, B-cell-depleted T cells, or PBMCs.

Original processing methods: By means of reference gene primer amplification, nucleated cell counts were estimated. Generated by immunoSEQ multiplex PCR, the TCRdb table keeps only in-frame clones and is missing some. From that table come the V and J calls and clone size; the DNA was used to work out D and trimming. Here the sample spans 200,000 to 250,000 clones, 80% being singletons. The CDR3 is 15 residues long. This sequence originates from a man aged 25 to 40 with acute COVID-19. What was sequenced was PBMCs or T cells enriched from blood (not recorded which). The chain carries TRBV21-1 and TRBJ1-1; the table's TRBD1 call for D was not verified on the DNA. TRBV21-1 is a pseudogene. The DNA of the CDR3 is TGTGCCAGCAGCAAAGTGAGACACCCGAACACTGAAGCTTTCTTT. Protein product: CASSKVRHPNTEAFF.